This TCR beta chain was identified in a study of shared clonotypes between healthy human individuals. Overall study context: The composition of the donors was two women and a few men aged 18 to 49. Study-wide results and caveats: Though the depth was large, rarefaction showed that sorted-subset sequencing was incomplete.

The authors ran the assay at deep level. Splitting of each subset's genomic DNA was done evenly across several immunoSEQ plates. Profiling relied on immunoSEQ multiplex PCR, and the TCRdb table lists in-frame clones only, not all of them. The repertoire includes about 820,000 clones, about 92% of them detected once, and around 24% sits in the top ten. In regard to this clone: Its antigen is not known.

Naivety among CD8 cells was defined by CD45RO negativity and positive CCR7 selection, thereby excluding terminally differentiated effector memory CD45RA+ cells. This CDR3 region has 15 residues. Looked up from germline, CDR1 is MNHEY and CDR2 is SVGAGI. V dropped 1 base and J dropped 6; count of bases not matched to a gene: 4. The rearrangement links TRBV6-5 to TRBJ2-1; 9 nucleotides match TRBD2. The receptor was derived from a young man in good health. The sequenced sample was naive CD8+ T cells sorted from blood. CDR3 DNA sequence: TGTGCCAGCAGTTACTGGCGGGAGGGCCGCAATGAGCAGTTCTTC. It translates to CASSYWREGRNEQFF.